A selection of T cell receptor beta chains follows, all from one sample in a study of breast tumors, draining lymph nodes, adjacent tissues. TCRdb fed the multiplex PCR reads into MiXCR, producing one record per CDR3 protein. This sample has 66,000 or so distinct CDR3 sequences, with 40% to 45% found just once. The sample taken for sequencing was breast tumor tissue. Receptors were obtained from a female donor with breast cancer. Some clones in this sample may be carry-over from other donors' samples. The CDR3 runs from the conserved cysteine through the conserved F or W. The D gene is left open where the match is weak. Rows give clone size only sometimes, using once, few, many, or a class for an expanded clone.

>15|TRBD1|.|TRBJ1-3|TRBV9
CASSGGQGAGNTIYF
TGTGCCAGCAGCGGGGGACAGGGGGCTGGAAACACCATATATTTT
>15|TRBD2|.|TRBJ2-5|TRBV7-9
CASSGSGRAGETQYF
TGTGCCAGCAGCGGTAGCGGGAGGGCCGGGGAGACCCAGTACTTC
>13|.|.|TRBJ1-2|TRBV24-1
CADAGDLLYGYTF
TGTGCCGACGCCGGGGACCTCCTCTATGGCTACACCTTC
>16|TRBD1|.|TRBJ1-4|TRBV9
CASSVGVGQGNEKLFF
TGTGCCAGCAGCGTAGGCGTGGGACAGGGTAATGAAAAACTGTTTTTT
>14|TRBD1|many|TRBJ1-5|TRBV3-1
CASSGGTGNQPQHF
TGTGCCAGCAGTGGGGGGACAGGGAATCAGCCCCAGCATTTT
>13|.|many|TRBJ1-2|TRBV20-1
CSAGNRADYGYTF
TGCAGTGCTGGCAACAGGGCAGACTATGGCTACACCTTC
>11|.|.|TRBJ1-2|TRBV7-2
CASSRDYGYTF
TGTGCCAGCAGCCGGGACTATGGCTACACCTTC
>17|TRBD2|.|TRBJ2-1|TRBV20-1
CSARDLTSGIRRDEQFF
TGCAGTGCTAGAGACCTGACTAGCGGGATCCGGCGGGATGAGCAGTTCTTC
>16|TRBD1|many|TRBJ1-2|TRBV11-3
CASSTRRDRANYGYTF
TGTGCCAGCAGCACACGTCGGGACAGAGCTAACTATGGCTACACCTTC
>16|TRBD1|.|TRBJ1-2|TRBV7-2
CASSLYLDRGFYGYTF
TGTGCCAGCAGCTTATATCTGGACAGGGGTTTCTATGGCTACACCTTC
>14|.|.|TRBJ2-3|TRBV19
CASSRDASTDTQYF
TGTGCCAGTAGTAGGGACGCGAGCACAGATACGCAGTATTTT
>14|.|.|TRBJ2-7|TRBV7-9
CASSPGRTTYEQYF
TGTGCCAGCAGCCCCGGCCGGACAACCTACGAGCAGTACTTC
>15|TRBD2|.|TRBJ2-5|TRBV5-1
CASSLSAGGRETQYF
TGCGCCAGCAGCTTGAGTGCGGGGGGGCGAGAGACCCAGTACTTC
>14|TRBD1|many|TRBJ1-2|TRBV6-6
CASSHPGQDYGYTF
TGTGCCAGCAGTCACCCCGGACAGGACTATGGCTACACCTTC
>15|.|.|TRBJ2-2|TRBV12-3/TRBV12-4
CASNPRAANTGELFF
TGTGCCAGCAACCCGAGGGCAGCGAACACCGGGGAGCTGTTTTTT
>13|.|.|TRBJ1-1|TRBV24-1
CATRNPGDTEAFF
TGTGCCACCAGAAACCCCGGGGACACTGAAGCTTTCTTT
>12|TRBD1|.|TRBJ1-2|TRBV15
CATTGQGYGYTF
TGTGCCACCACCGGACAGGGGTATGGCTACACCTTC
>14|TRBD2|.|TRBJ2-7|TRBV11-1
CASSIGGTRYEQYF
TGTGCCAGCAGCATTGGGGGGACTAGATACGAGCAGTACTTC
>14|.|.|TRBJ1-4|TRBV7-2
CASSPAGTNEKLFF
TGTGCCAGCAGCCCAGCCGGGACTAATGAAAAACTGTTTTTT
>13|.|many|TRBJ2-3|TRBV7-3
CASEPRNTDTQYF
TGTGCCAGCGAACCAAGGAACACAGATACGCAGTATTTT
>18|TRBD1|many|TRBJ2-3|TRBV3-1
CASSLRRGQVGITDTQYF
TGTGCCAGCAGCCTAAGACGAGGACAGGTTGGAATTACCGATACGCAGTATTTT
>13|.|many|TRBJ2-3|TRBV25-1
CASSEGGMDTQYF
TGTGCCAGCAGTGAGGGGGGCATGGATACGCAGTATTTT
>15|TRBD2|.|TRBJ2-1|TRBV24-1
CATSDFLPAGNEQFF
TGTGCCACCAGTGATTTTCTTCCAGCGGGAAATGAGCAGTTCTTC